A single sample is the source of the 6 T cell receptor beta chains below, sequenced in a study of cytomegalovirus exposure and HLA in healthy donors. Data came from immunoSEQ multiplex PCR; TCRdb stores just in-frame clones and leaves some out. Of over 200,000 clones in the sample, around 90% are singletons; the top ten hold 2.9%. Sequenced sample: PBMCs. The receptor source for this set is a woman under 30 in good health and CMV-seronegative.

This clone was seen a few times. V and J are TRBV7-3 and TRBJ2-1; 8 bases map to TRBD2. Germline V CDR1 and CDR2: SGHTA, FQGTGA. The CDR3 runs 14 residues. V trimming: 9 bases; J trimming: 13 bases; junction bases outside the gene matches: 17. This CDR3 is CASATSENHPIQFF. The CDR3 region has the DNA TGTGCCAGTGCGACTAGCGAGAATCACCCGATACAGTTCTTC.

The chain's CDR3 is CASSSQATTEAFF. The CDR3 DNA sequence: TGTGCCAGCAGCTCACAGGCGACCACTGAAGCTTTCTTT. This chain connects TRBV5-6 to TRBJ1-1; D possibly corresponds to TRBD1 (5 bases). Germline CDR1 reads SGHDT; CDR2 reads YYEEEE. V lost 3 bases and J lost 4, with 10 bases in between. The CDR3 is made up of 13 amino acids.

The J gene is TRBJ2-1, the V gene TRBV10-3; tentative D call: TRBD2 (6 bases). Germline V CDR1 and CDR2: ENHRY, SYGVKD. This CDR3 has 15 amino acids. Trimming stripped 2 bases from V and 7 bases from J, with 15 bases between. The CDR3 nucleotides are TGTGCCATCAGTGAGGGACTACAGGAGAATAATGAGCAGTTCTTC. It encodes CAISEGLQENNEQFF.

This chain connects TRBV28 to TRBJ2-7, with 10 nucleotides matching TRBD2. Germline CDR1 MDHEN, CDR2 SYDVKM. CDR3 length equals 13 residues. V lost 8 bases, J lost 3 bases, and 4 bases stayed unmatched. The DNA of the CDR3 is TGTGCCAGCGGACTAGCGGTAAACTACGAGCAGTACTTC. It encodes CASGLAVNYEQYF.

There are a few counts of this clone. V and J are TRBV18 and TRBJ1-2; possibly TRBD1 for D (5 bases). Germline CDR1 reads KGHSH; CDR2 reads LQKENI. Between the trimmed V and J ends, which lost 3 bases and 5 bases, there was a span of 13 bases. CDR3 size: 14 residues. CDR3 protein: CASSPQGGIYGYTF. CDR3 DNA sequence: TGTGCCAGCTCACCCCAGGGCGGAATATATGGCTACACCTTC. Drawing the rest from reference TRBV18 and TRBJ1-2, the complete variable domain is NAGVMQNPRHLVRRRGQEARLRCSPMKGHSHVYWYRQLPEEGLKFMVYLQKENIIDESGMPKERFSAEFPKEGPSILRIQQVVRGDSAAYFCASSPQGGIYGYTFGSGTRLTVV.

The rearrangement joins TRBV14 to TRBJ2-7; tentative D call: TRBD2 (6 bases). The CDR3 consists of 15 residues. Germline-derived CDR1 and CDR2 are SGHDN and FVKESK. V was cut by 5 bases and J by 1 base, with 15 bases left in between. DNA of the CDR3: TGTGCCAGCAGCTGGGGTCAGGCGGGATCCTACGAGCAGTACTTC. Its protein product is CASSWGQAGSYEQYF.